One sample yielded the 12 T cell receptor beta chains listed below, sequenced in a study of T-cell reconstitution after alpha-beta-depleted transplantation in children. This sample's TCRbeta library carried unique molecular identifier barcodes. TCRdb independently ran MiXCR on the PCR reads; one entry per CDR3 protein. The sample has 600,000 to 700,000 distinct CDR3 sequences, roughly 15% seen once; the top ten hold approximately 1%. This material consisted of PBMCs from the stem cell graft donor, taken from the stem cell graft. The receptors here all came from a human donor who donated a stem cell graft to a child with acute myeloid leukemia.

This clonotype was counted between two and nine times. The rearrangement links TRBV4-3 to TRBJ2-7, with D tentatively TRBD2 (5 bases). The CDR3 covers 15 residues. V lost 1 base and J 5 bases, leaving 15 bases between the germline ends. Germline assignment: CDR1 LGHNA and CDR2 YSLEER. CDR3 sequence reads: CASSQGVRGINEQYF. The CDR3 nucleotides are TGCGCCAGCAGCCAAGGGGTCCGGGGAATAAACGAGCAGTACTTC.

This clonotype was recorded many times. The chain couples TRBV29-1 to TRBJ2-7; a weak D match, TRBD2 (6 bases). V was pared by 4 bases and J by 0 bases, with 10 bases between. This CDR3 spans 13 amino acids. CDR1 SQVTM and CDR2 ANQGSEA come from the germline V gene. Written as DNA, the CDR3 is TGCAGCGTTGTCGGGACTCGCTCCTACGAGCAGTACTTC. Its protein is CSVVGTRSYEQYF.

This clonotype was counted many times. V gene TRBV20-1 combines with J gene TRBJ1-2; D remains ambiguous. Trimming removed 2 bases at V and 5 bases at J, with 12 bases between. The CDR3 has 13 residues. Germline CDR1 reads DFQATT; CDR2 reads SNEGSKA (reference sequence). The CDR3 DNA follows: TGCAGTGCTAGACCGTGGGAGGCTTATGGCTACACCTTC. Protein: CSARPWEAYGYTF.

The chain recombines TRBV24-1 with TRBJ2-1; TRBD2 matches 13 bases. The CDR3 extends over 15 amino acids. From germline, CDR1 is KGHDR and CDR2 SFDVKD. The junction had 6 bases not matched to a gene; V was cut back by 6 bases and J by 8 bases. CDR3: CATSLTSGGWDEQFF. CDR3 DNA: TGTGCCACCAGTCTGACTAGCGGGGGGTGGGATGAGCAGTTCTTC.

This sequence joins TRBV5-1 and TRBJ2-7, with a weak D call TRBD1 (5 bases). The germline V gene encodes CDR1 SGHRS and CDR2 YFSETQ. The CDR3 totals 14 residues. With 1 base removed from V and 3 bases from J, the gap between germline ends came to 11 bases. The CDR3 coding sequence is TGCGCCAGCAGCTTGTGGCAGGGTGGCTACGAGCAGTACTTC. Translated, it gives CASSLWQGGYEQYF.

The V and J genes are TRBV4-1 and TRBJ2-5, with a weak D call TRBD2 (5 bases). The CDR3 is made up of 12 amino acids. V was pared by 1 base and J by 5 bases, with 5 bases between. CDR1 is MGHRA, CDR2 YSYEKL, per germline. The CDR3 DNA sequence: TGCGCCAGCAGCCAAGCGGGGGAGACCCAGTACTTC. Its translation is CASSQAGETQYF.

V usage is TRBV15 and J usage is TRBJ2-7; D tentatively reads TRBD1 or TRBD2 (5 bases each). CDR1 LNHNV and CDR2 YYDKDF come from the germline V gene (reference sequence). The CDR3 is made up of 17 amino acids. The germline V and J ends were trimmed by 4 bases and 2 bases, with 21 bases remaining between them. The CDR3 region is CATSTRSQGTRAYEQYF. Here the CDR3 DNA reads TGTGCCACCAGCACACGTAGCCAGGGTACGCGGGCCTACGAGCAGTACTTC.

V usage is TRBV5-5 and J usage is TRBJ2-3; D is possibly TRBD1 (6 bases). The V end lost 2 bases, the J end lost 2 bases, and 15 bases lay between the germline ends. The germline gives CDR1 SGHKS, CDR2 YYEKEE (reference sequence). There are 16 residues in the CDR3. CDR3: CASSFATGHLTDTQYF. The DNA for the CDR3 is TGTGCCAGCAGCTTCGCAACGGGACACCTCACAGATACGCAGTATTTT. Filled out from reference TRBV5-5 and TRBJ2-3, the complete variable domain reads DAGVTQSPTHLIKTRGQQVTLRCSPISGHKSVSWYQQVLGQGPQFIFQYYEKEERGRGNFPDRFSARQFPNYSSELNVNALLLGDSALYLCASSFATGHLTDTQYFGPGTRLTVL.

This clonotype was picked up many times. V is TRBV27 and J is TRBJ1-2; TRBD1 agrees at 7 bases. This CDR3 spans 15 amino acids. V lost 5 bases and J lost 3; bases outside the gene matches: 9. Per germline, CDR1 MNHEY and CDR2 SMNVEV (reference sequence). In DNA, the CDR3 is TGTGCCAGCAGTCCCGAACCGACAGGGTACTATGGCTACACCTTC. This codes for CASSPEPTGYYGYTF.

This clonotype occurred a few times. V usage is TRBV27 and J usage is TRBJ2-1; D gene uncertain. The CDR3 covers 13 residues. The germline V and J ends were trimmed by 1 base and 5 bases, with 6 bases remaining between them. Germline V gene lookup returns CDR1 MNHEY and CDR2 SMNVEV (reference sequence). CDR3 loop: CASSLLRNNEQFF. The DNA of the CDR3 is TGTGCCAGCAGTTTATTGCGTAACAATGAGCAGTTCTTC.

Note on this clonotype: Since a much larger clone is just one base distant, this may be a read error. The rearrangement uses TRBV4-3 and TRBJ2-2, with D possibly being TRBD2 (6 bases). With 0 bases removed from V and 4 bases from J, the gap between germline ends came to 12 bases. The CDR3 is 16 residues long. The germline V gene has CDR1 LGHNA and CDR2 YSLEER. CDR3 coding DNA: TGCGCCAGCAGCCAAGATCGTGGAGGGCGCACCGGGGAGCTGTTTTTT. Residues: CASSQDRGGRTGELFF.

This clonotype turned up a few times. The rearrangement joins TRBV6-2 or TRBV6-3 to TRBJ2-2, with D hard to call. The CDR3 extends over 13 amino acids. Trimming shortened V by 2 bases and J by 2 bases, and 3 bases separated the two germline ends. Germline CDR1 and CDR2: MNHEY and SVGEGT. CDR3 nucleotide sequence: TGTGCCAGCAGTTACCATAACACCGGGGAGCTGTTTTTT. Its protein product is CASSYHNTGELFF.